The TCR beta chain under discussion was sequenced for a study of OX40 agonist ivuxolimab in advanced cancers. Profiled with immunoSEQ multiplex PCR; TCRdb holds only in-frame clones, not every one. The sample has 12,000 to 15,000 clones; roughly 85% are singletons. Study conclusions and caveats: There were, on average, more expanded clones in CD8+ T cells than in CD4+.

CDR1 is SGHVS, CDR2 FQNEAQ, per germline. The CDR3 covers 15 residues. Trimming stripped 6 bases from V and 0 bases from J, with 12 bases between. Notes on this clone: The antigen is unknown.

The chain uses TRBV7-8 and TRBJ2-1, with D hard to call. The TCR sequence derives from an adult with an advanced solid tumor such as melanoma, head and neck, liver or kidney cancer. Sequencing was performed on CD4+ or CD8+ T cells sorted from blood, taken in a trial of the OX40 agonist ivuxolimab. Here the CDR3 reads CASSLLIPSYNEQFF. The CDR3 nucleotides read TGTGCCAGCAGTTTACTGATTCCCTCCTACAATGAGCAGTTCTTC. Drawing the rest from reference TRBV7-8 and TRBJ2-1, the complete variable domain is GAGVSQSPRYKVAKRGQDVALRCDPISGHVSLFWYQQALGQGPEFLTYFQNEAQLDKSGLPSDRFFAERPEGSVSTLKIQRTQQEDSAVYLCASSLLIPSYNEQFFGPGTRLTVL.